The 12 T cell receptor beta chains below were found in one sample sequenced in a study of chemoradiotherapy in HPV16-positive cancers. Measured with immunoSEQ multiplex PCR; TCRdb has only the in-frame clones, and not every one. Among about 68,000 clones, almost 90% were seen once, and the ten largest hold 4.2%. This material consisted of blood, taken from a patient who underwent chemoradiotherapy. Source of these receptors: a human donor with HPV-associated anogenital cancer.

The chain couples TRBV19 to TRBJ2-2; 10 positions match TRBD1. The CDR3 length is 14 residues. Germline-derived CDR1 and CDR2 are LNHDA and SQIVND (reference sequence). Trimming removed 8 bases from V and 3 bases from J; junction bases left unmatched: 3. The CDR3 here is CASRQGADTGELFF. The DNA of the CDR3 is TGTGCCAGTCGACAGGGGGCTGACACCGGGGAGCTGTTTTTT.

The chain employs TRBV7-9 and TRBJ2-3, with 7 bases fitting TRBD2. This CDR3 is built from 15 residues. V lost 4 bases and J lost 2; bases outside the gene matches: 6. Germline V gene data show CDR1 as SEHNR and CDR2 as FQNEAQ (reference sequence). For the CDR3, the DNA is TGTGCCAGCAGCTCAAGCGGGGTCCCCACAGATACGCAGTATTTT. Its protein product is CASSSSGVPTDTQYF.

The CDR3 protein is CASRGPAGATGELFF. In DNA form, the CDR3 reads TGTGCCAGCCGGGGCCCAGCGGGAGCCACCGGGGAGCTGTTTTTT. This chain joins TRBV2 and TRBJ2-2, with 8 bases aligning to TRBD2. The germline gives CDR1 SNHLY, CDR2 FYNNEI. Trimming removed 8 bases from V and 4 bases from J; junction bases left unmatched: 9. The CDR3 spans 15 residues.

V gene TRBV4-1 combines with J gene TRBJ2-7, with 11 bases lining up with TRBD2. The germline CDR1 and CDR2 sequences are MGHRA and YSYEKL. The J segment lost 3 bases and the V segment lost 4 bases, leaving 2 bases of the junction unmatched. This CDR3 spans 14 amino acids. The CDR3 DNA reads TGCGCCAGCAGCCCCGGGACTAGCGGCTACGAGCAGTACTTC. Its translation is CASSPGTSGYEQYF.

V and J are TRBV6-5 and TRBJ1-2, with D possibly being TRBD1 (5 bases). This CDR3 region has 15 residues. CDR1 and CDR2 from the germline V gene are MNHEY and SVGAGI. Trimming cost V 5 bases and J 3 bases, with 16 bases left between them. The CDR3 DNA sequence: TGTGCCAGCAGTGCCCTCGGTCTAGGGGACTATGGCTACACCTTC. Encoded protein: CASSALGLGDYGYTF.

The genes are TRBV6-1 and TRBJ2-7, with 12 bases matching TRBD2. The ends lost 8 bases at V and 3 bases at J; junction bases unmatched: 5. The CDR3 consists of 14 residues. CDR1 is MNHNS, CDR2 SASEGT, per germline. The CDR3 region has the DNA TGTGCCAGCTCTAGCGGGAGGGCTTACTACGAGCAGTACTTC. Translation gives CASSSGRAYYEQYF.

This chain uses TRBV7-9 with TRBJ2-7; TRBD2 aligns across 9 bases. J lost 3 bases, V lost 6 bases, and 6 bases had no gene match. The CDR3 runs to 14 residues. Germline values: CDR1 SEHNR, CDR2 FQNEAQ (reference sequence). CDR3 loop: CASRSASGVYEQYF. CDR3 bases: TGTGCCAGCAGAAGCGCTAGCGGGGTCTACGAGCAGTACTTC.

The genes are TRBV7-8 and TRBJ1-1, with D perhaps TRBD1 (5 bases). Trimming pared 2 bases from V and 0 bases from J, leaving 10 bases between. The CDR3 is made up of 15 amino acids. Germline values: CDR1 SGHVS, CDR2 FQNEAQ. CDR3 DNA: TGTGCCAGCAGCTTACAGGGACGGCTGAACACTGAAGCTTTCTTT. Its translation: CASSLQGRLNTEAFF.

CDR3 bases: TGTGCCATCACCCCAACTAGCGGGAGATCCGAGCAGTACTTC. Translated, it gives CAITPTSGRSEQYF. The chain couples TRBV10-3 to TRBJ2-7, with TRBD2 identical over 11 bases. V lost 7 bases and J lost 6; bases outside the gene matches: 8. This CDR3 is built from 14 residues. Germline V gives CDR1 ENHRY, CDR2 SYGVKD.

The J gene is TRBJ2-7, the V gene TRBV13, with 13 bases that match TRBD2. Looked up from germline, CDR1 is PRHDT and CDR2 is FYEKMQ (reference sequence). The J segment lost 4 bases and the V segment lost 4 bases, leaving 1 base of the junction unmatched. CDR3 length: 14 residues. DNA of the CDR3: TGTGCCAGCAGCTCGACTAGCGGGGGGTACGAGCAGTACTTC. This sequence encodes CASSSTSGGYEQYF.

This chain uses TRBV6-1 with TRBJ2-3, with D hard to call. The CDR3 runs to 12 residues. Germline assignment: CDR1 MNHNS and CDR2 SASEGT. Trimming cost V 3 bases and J 1 base, with 2 bases left between them. CDR3 loop: CASSDGTDTQYF. CDR3 nucleotide sequence: TGTGCCAGCAGTGATGGCACAGATACGCAGTATTTT.

The CDR3, as DNA: TGTGCCAGCAGCTTGAGGGCCCCTCTAGGGTCCGAGCAGTACTTC. It codes for CASSLRAPLGSEQYF. The chain links TRBV5-8 to TRBJ2-7; D not resolved. The V gene lost 1 base and the J gene lost 6 bases, with 17 bases spanning the gap. Germline lookup yields CDR1 SGHTS and CDR2 YDEGEE. The CDR3 has 15 amino acids.